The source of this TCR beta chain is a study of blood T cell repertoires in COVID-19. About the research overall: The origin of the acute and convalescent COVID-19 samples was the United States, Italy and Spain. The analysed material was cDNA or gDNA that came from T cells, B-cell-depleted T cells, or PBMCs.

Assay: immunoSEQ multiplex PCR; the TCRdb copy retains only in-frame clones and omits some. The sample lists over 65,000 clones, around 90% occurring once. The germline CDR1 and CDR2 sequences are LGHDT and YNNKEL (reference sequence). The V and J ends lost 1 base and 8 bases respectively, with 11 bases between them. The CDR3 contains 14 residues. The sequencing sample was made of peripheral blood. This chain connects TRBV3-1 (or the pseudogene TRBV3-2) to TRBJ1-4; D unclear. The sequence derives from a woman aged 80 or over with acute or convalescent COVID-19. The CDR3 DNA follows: TGTGCCAGCAGCCAAGGGGGAGTGTACGAAAAACTGTTTTTT. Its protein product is CASSQGGVYEKLFF.